Sequencing of this T cell receptor (beta chain) was carried out in a study of CD8 T cells in ankylosing spondylitis. CDR1 is KGHSH and CDR2 is LQKENI in the germline V gene. V was pared by 2 bases and J by 10 bases, with 20 bases between. The CDR3 has 16 amino acids. Via MiXCR, TCRdb re-called the 5' RACE reads, giving one row per CDR3 protein. The sample gives approximately 100,000 distinct CDR3 sequences, around 24% of which show up once; approximately 13% is in the top ten. The TCR was taken from a male donor with ankylosing spondylitis. The rearrangement uses TRBV18 and TRBJ1-4; the D gene is possibly TRBD1 (5 bases). The sample was synovial fluid, either unsorted or a sorted T cell fraction (not recorded which). CDR3 nucleotide sequence: TGTGCCAGCTCACCAGACCTCATTGGTGAAAGGGGAAAACTGTTTTTT. This codes for CASSPDLIGERGKLFF. Complete variable domain (other parts from reference TRBV18 and TRBJ1-4): NAGVMQNPRHLVRRRGQEARLRCSPMKGHSHVYWYRQLPEEGLKFMVYLQKENIIDESGMPKERFSAEFPKEGPSILRIQQVVRGDSAAYFCASSPDLIGERGKLFFGSGTQLSVL.